This TCR beta chain is from a study of cytomegalovirus exposure and HLA in healthy donors. Notes on the study in general: Earlier analysis found most TCR beta V segments productive about 87% or about 30% of the time.

The CDR3 has 13 residues. V lost 9 bases to trimming and J lost 4 bases, with 12 bases between them. Germline V gives CDR1 MGHDK, CDR2 SYGVNS. Regarding this clone: Its specificity is not known.

Primers: 60 Vbeta forward and 13 Jbeta reverse. Profiling relied on immunoSEQ multiplex PCR, and the TCRdb table lists in-frame clones only, not all of them. The data hold 150,000 to 200,000 clones, with around 86% observed a single time. This TCR derives from a girl under 10 years old in good health and CMV-seropositive. The genes are TRBV25-1 and TRBJ2-2; possible D gene TRBD1, 6 bases. Source material: PBMCs. Written as DNA, the CDR3 is TGTGCCAGTAGACAGGCTGGCACCGGGGAGCTGTTTTTT. Residues: CASRQAGTGELFF.